This TCR beta chain was sequenced in a study of T cell repertoires in cytomegalovirus infection. Study-level findings and limits: Using cumulative public TCR beta family frequency, the authors identified those who carried CMV together with the relevant HLA.

TCRdb ran MiXCR on the reads and lists one entry per CDR3 protein. The repertoire holds about 180,000 distinct CDR3 sequences, with about a sixth as singletons. Looked up from germline, CDR1 is LGHNT and CDR2 is FRNRAP. The CDR3 loop spans 15 amino acids. V shed 2 bases and J shed 4 bases, with 12 bases lying between them. This clonotype was counted between two and nine times. Its antigen remains unidentified. The sample was CD8+ T cells from PBMCs. The sequence came from a human donor in good health (CMV status not recorded). Some clones in this sample may be carry-over from other donors' samples. This rearrangement joins TRBV12-5 to TRBJ1-5, with a tentative D call TRBD1 (5 bases). Here the CDR3 reads CASGLNPRDNQPQHF. CDR3 sequence (DNA): TGTGCTAGTGGTTTGAATCCCAGGGATAATCAGCCCCAGCATTTT.